This entry concerns a single T cell receptor (beta chain). Clones were sequenced by immunoSEQ multiplex PCR, and TCRdb holds only the in-frame ones, with some missing. There are 90,000 to 100,000 clones in the sample; roughly four fifths occur only once, and 1.5% to 2.5% lies in the top ten. This sample stems from a study of control samples from healthy donors and cancer patients. The V and J ends lost 0 bases and 4 bases respectively, with 21 bases between them. CDR3 size: 18 residues. Germline lookup yields CDR1 MGHRA and CDR2 YSYEKL. The V call is TRBV4-1, the J call TRBJ1-1; D ambiguous. The sequenced material came from blood. The receptor was derived from a man aged 55-75 years in good health. The CDR3, as DNA: TGCGCCAGCAGCCAAGACGGAGTATCTCGACCCCGGAGCACTGAAGCTTTCTTT. Translating gives CASSQDGVSRPRSTEAFF.